The 20 T cell receptor beta chains listed next were all sequenced from one sample in a study of Ad26.COV2.S vaccination and SARS-CoV-2 variants. Treatment here: roughly 20 received Ad26.COV2.S at low or high dose, single or two shots; 5 received placebo; per-sample allocation not given. Sampling happened 63 days after the first vaccine or placebo injection. Libraries were prepared by immunoSEQ multiplex PCR; TCRdb keeps only in-frame clonotypes and omits some of them. The repertoire holds hundreds of thousands of clones, with over 75% as singletons. The sample was peripheral blood, taken in a trial of Ad26.COV2.S vaccine versus placebo. The receptors were gathered from a person between 18 and 65 years old who received the Ad26.COV2.S COVID-19 vaccine or a placebo.

The chain employs TRBV4-2 and TRBJ1-2; D not resolved. Germline V gives CDR1 LGHNA, CDR2 YNFKEQ. Trimming removed 5 bases from V and 5 bases from J, with 21 bases in between. The CDR3 spans 16 residues. The CDR3 nucleotides read TGTGCCAGCAGCTCGCTTGGGGAGGAGGTCGCATATGGCTACACCTTC. It translates to CASSSLGEEVAYGYTF.

The chain carries TRBV7-9 and TRBJ2-1; 7 nucleotides agree with TRBD1. Germline CDR1 and CDR2: SEHNR and FQNEAQ (reference sequence). The CDR3 is 15 residues long. V gave up 5 bases and J gave up 0 bases; unmatched junction bases: 4. The CDR3 nucleotides are TGTGCCAGCAGCCTCGGGACAGACTCCTACAATGAGCAGTTCTTC. It encodes CASSLGTDSYNEQFF. The full variable domain, with the rest looked up from reference TRBV7-9 and TRBJ2-1, is DTGVSQNPRHKITKRGQNVTFRCDPISEHNRLYWYRQTLGQGPEFLTYFQNEAQLEKSRLLSDRFSAERPKGSFSTLEIQRTEQGDSAMYLCASSLGTDSYNEQFFGPGTRLTVL.

J is TRBJ2-1 and V is TRBV5-1; TRBD2 agrees at 12 bases. The junction had 15 bases not matched to a gene; V was cut back by 4 bases and J by 4 bases. The germline gives CDR1 SGHRS, CDR2 YFSETQ. This CDR3 region has 19 residues. The CDR3 here is CASSHPQASGGGTYNEQFF. Here the CDR3 DNA reads TGCGCCAGCAGCCACCCCCAGGCTAGCGGGGGGGGGACTTACAATGAGCAGTTCTTC.

The CDR3: CASKARNYGYTF. The CDR3 DNA sequence: TGTGCCAGCAAGGCTCGAAACTATGGCTACACCTTC. V is TRBV2 and J is TRBJ1-2, with D unresolved. The CDR3 has 12 residues. In germline, CDR1 is SNHLY, CDR2 FYNNEI. Deletions cut 7 bases from V and 2 bases from J, with 8 bases between.

CDR3 amino acids: CASSAQGKYGYTF. The CDR3 region has the DNA TGTGCCAGCAGCGCACAGGGGAAGTATGGCTACACCTTC. V gene TRBV9 combines with J gene TRBJ1-2; 7 bases are a match to TRBD1. In germline, CDR1 is SGDLS, CDR2 YYNGEE. Trimming took 3 bases from V and 5 from J; bases not matched to a gene: 4. The CDR3 spans 13 residues. Complete variable domain (other parts from reference TRBV9 and TRBJ1-2): DSGVTQTPKHLITATGQRVTLRCSPRSGDLSVYWYQQSLDQGLQFLIQYYNGEERAKGNILERFSAQQFPDLHSELNLSSLELGDSALYFCASSAQGKYGYTFGSGTRLTVV.

This chain joins TRBV4-3 and TRBJ2-2, with a weak D call TRBD2 (5 bases). The germline CDR1 and CDR2 sequences are LGHNA and YSLEER. V shed 1 base and J shed 5 bases, with 11 bases lying between them. This CDR3 region has 15 residues. CDR3 region: CASSQASSSTGELFF. In nucleotides, the CDR3 is TGCGCCAGCAGCCAAGCGTCTAGCTCGACCGGGGAGCTGTTTTTT.

The gene calls are TRBV11-2 and TRBJ2-3, with 10 bases aligning to TRBD2. This CDR3 is built from 18 residues. Germline CDR1 is SGHAT and CDR2 is FQNNGV. V was clipped by 2 bases and J by 2 bases; unmatched bases: 10. As DNA, the CDR3 is TGTGCCAGCAGCTTAAAAGGGGATAGCGGGGGGAACACAGATACGCAGTATTTT. Its protein product is CASSLKGDSGGNTDTQYF. Variable domain in full (rest from reference TRBV11-2 and TRBJ2-3): EAGVAQSPRYKIIEKRQSVAFWCNPISGHATLYWYQQILGQGPKLLIQFQNNGVVDDSQLPKDRFSAERLKGVDSTLKIQPAKLEDSAVYLCASSLKGDSGGNTDTQYFGPGTRLTVL.

The rearrangement uses TRBV6-5 and TRBJ2-1; 10 bases line up with TRBD1. In germline, CDR1 is MNHEY, CDR2 SVGAGI. Trimming cost V 6 bases and J 6 bases; bases outside gene matches: 8. The CDR3 is made up of 15 amino acids. The CDR3 region has the DNA TGTGCCAGCAGCAGTCCGGGACAGGGGATCAATGAGCAGTTCTTC. Translation: CASSSPGQGINEQFF.

The rearrangement uses TRBV7-9 and TRBJ1-1, with 10 bases fitting TRBD1. Germline values: CDR1 SEHNR, CDR2 FQNEAQ (reference sequence). This CDR3 contains 16 residues. The ends lost 5 bases at V and 0 bases at J; junction bases unmatched: 6. The CDR3 nucleotides read TGTGCCAGCAGCACGGGACAGGGGACAATGAACACTGAAGCTTTCTTT. Amino acids: CASSTGQGTMNTEAFF.

V gene TRBV30 combines with J gene TRBJ2-1, with a possible D match to TRBD1 (7 bases). Germline CDR1 GTSNPN, CDR2 SVGIG (reference sequence). V lost 1 base and J lost 0, with 13 bases in between. The length of the CDR3 is 16 residues. In DNA, the CDR3 is TGTGCCTGGAGTGATCCAGGGGGAGGCTCCTACAATGAGCAGTTCTTC. This encodes CAWSDPGGGSYNEQFF.

The chain links TRBV7-9 to TRBJ1-2, with D tentatively TRBD1 (6 bases). The germline gives CDR1 SEHNR, CDR2 FQNEAQ (reference sequence). Trimming pared 1 base from V and 9 bases from J, leaving 12 bases between. CDR3 length: 13 amino acids. Here the CDR3 DNA reads TGTGCCAGCAGCTTAGAACAGGGAATAAGCTACACCTTC. Encoded protein: CASSLEQGISYTF.

V gene TRBV29-1 combines with J gene TRBJ2-6; 11 bases match TRBD1. CDR3 length: 16 amino acids. CDR1 SQVTM and CDR2 ANQGSEA come from the germline V gene. J was trimmed by 2 bases and V by 6 bases; bases with no gene match: 6. The CDR3: CSVRTGGFTGANVLTF. The DNA for the CDR3 is TGCAGCGTGAGGACAGGGGGCTTTACTGGGGCCAACGTCCTGACTTTC. The whole variable domain, filled in from reference TRBV29-1 and TRBJ2-6, reads SAVISQKPSRDICQRGTSLTIQCQVDSQVTMMFWYRQQPGQSLTLIATANQGSEATYESGFVIDKFPISRPNLTFSTLTVSNMSPEDSSIYLCSVRTGGFTGANVLTFGAGSRLTVL.

This chain uses TRBV7-8 with TRBJ2-1, with a tentative D call TRBD2 (7 bases). The V end lost 7 bases, the J end lost 3 bases, and 19 bases lay between the germline ends. Germline assignment: CDR1 SGHVS and CDR2 FQNEAQ. This CDR3 has 16 amino acids. CDR3 in amino acids: CASTHPVGGLYNEQFF. DNA for the CDR3: TGTGCCAGCACCCACCCCGTGGGGGGGCTCTACAATGAGCAGTTCTTC.

The chain couples TRBV6-5 to TRBJ2-1; 10 bases are shared with TRBD1. The CDR3 is 15 amino acids. CDR1 is MNHEY and CDR2 is SVGAGI in the germline V gene. Unmatched junction bases numbered 5, after V lost 6 bases and J lost 3 bases. The CDR3 loop is CASSETGGRYNEQFF. CDR3 sequence (DNA): TGTGCCAGCAGCGAGACAGGGGGCCGCTACAATGAGCAGTTCTTC.

The V call is TRBV29-1, the J call TRBJ2-1; D may correspond to TRBD1 or TRBD2 (5 bases each). The CDR3 is made up of 13 amino acids. V was pared by 4 bases and J by 2 bases, with 9 bases between. Germline CDR1 reads SQVTM; CDR2 reads ANQGSEA. CDR3 sequence (DNA): TGCAGCGTTGCGTGGGGACCCTACAATGAGCAGTTCTTC. This gives the protein CSVAWGPYNEQFF.

The chain joins TRBV30 to TRBJ1-5; D is undetermined. The CDR3 length is 11 residues. The germline V gene encodes CDR1 GTSNPN and CDR2 SVGIG (reference sequence). Trimming cost V 2 bases and J 10 bases, with 9 bases left between them. The CDR3 sequence is CAWSHNEPQHF. The CDR3 nucleotides are TGTGCCTGGAGTCATAATGAACCCCAGCATTTT.

The V call is TRBV6-5, the J call TRBJ1-1, with D possibly TRBD1 on 5 matching bases. Germline lookup yields CDR1 MNHEY and CDR2 SVGAGI. CDR3 length equals 14 residues. Between the trimmed V and J ends, which lost 7 bases and 1 base, there was a span of 13 bases. Written as DNA, the CDR3 is TGTGCCAGCACCACGGGGGAGAAGAACACTGAAGCTTTCTTT. Protein sequence: CASTTGEKNTEAFF.

V and J are TRBV19 and TRBJ2-1, with 11 bases matching TRBD2. The CDR3 has 15 amino acids. Germline V gene data show CDR1 as LNHDA and CDR2 as SQIVND (reference sequence). V lost 4 bases to trimming and J lost 9 bases; unmatched junction nucleotides: 8. The CDR3 sequence is CASSTIAGGRTEQFF. The CDR3 DNA follows: TGTGCCAGTAGTACAATAGCGGGGGGGCGCACTGAGCAGTTCTTC. The whole variable domain, remainder taken from reference TRBV19 and TRBJ2-1, is DGGITQSPKYLFRKEGQNVTLSCEQNLNHDAMYWYRQDPGQGLRLIYYSQIVNDFQKGDIAEGYSVSREKKESFPLTVTSAQKNPTAFYLCASSTIAGGRTEQFFGPGTRLTVL.

This clone occurred once. The chain links TRBV3-1 (or the pseudogene TRBV3-2) to TRBJ2-6; D remains ambiguous. The CDR3 extends over 18 amino acids. CDR1 and CDR2 (germline): LGHDT, YNNKEL (reference sequence). V lost 1 base and J 1 base, leaving 14 bases between the germline ends. The DNA for the CDR3 is TGTGCCAGCAGCCAAGCCTGGCAGGCTGCTTCTGGGGCCAACGTCCTGACTTTC. Translating it yields CASSQAWQAASGANVLTF.

In regard to this clone: The sample has other DNA sequences that encode this CDR3 too. The chain carries TRBV4-3 and TRBJ1-1; D unresolved. Germline V gene sequence: CDR1 LGHNA, CDR2 YSLEER. There are 13 residues in the CDR3. V dropped 0 bases and J dropped 5 bases, with 7 bases sitting between them. The CDR3 protein is CASSQERVTEAFF. The CDR3 region has the DNA TGCGCCAGCAGCCAAGAACGGGTGACTGAAGCTTTCTTT.